This is a list of T cell receptor beta chains from one sample in a study of CD8 T cells in Susac syndrome. TCRdb fed the immunoSEQ multiplex PCR reads into MiXCR, producing one record per CDR3 protein. The sample yields roughly 80,000 distinct CDR3 sequences, 94% seen once. The sample taken for sequencing was CD8+ T cells from PBMCs. The receptors shown here come from a human donor with Susac syndrome. Both conserved end residues are part of each CDR3. Each record gives: D gene, J gene, clone size, V gene, CDR3 protein, CDR3 DNA. D genes are given only for firm matches. Part of the rows lack a size; the others show once, few, many or a class for expanded clones.

D gene: .
J gene: TRBJ1-4
clone size: .
V gene: TRBV5-6
CDR3 protein: CASSLRGQPNEKLFF
CDR3 DNA: TGTGCCAGCAGCCTACGGGGGCAGCCTAATGAAAAACTGTTTTTT

D gene: .
J gene: TRBJ2-7
clone size: .
V gene: TRBV27
CDR3 protein: CASSFGWDSYYEQYF
CDR3 DNA: TGTGCCAGCAGTTTCGGGTGGGACTCTTACTACGAGCAGTACTTC

D gene: .
J gene: TRBJ2-7
clone size: .
V gene: TRBV9
CDR3 protein: CASSVGTEAYEQYF
CDR3 DNA: TGTGCCAGCAGCGTAGGGACGGAAGCCTACGAGCAGTACTTC

D gene: TRBD1
J gene: TRBJ1-2
clone size: .
V gene: TRBV7-9
CDR3 protein: CASSSGQAKYGYTF
CDR3 DNA: TGTGCCAGCAGTTCCGGACAGGCGAAGTATGGCTACACCTTC

D gene: TRBD1
J gene: TRBJ2-7
clone size: .
V gene: TRBV7-9
CDR3 protein: CASSGPGQGIREQYF
CDR3 DNA: TGTGCCAGCAGCGGGCCGGGACAGGGGATAAGAGAGCAGTACTTC

D gene: TRBD1
J gene: TRBJ2-2
clone size: .
V gene: TRBV19
CDR3 protein: CASQGAMGTGELFF
CDR3 DNA: TGTGCCAGTCAGGGGGCAATGGGCACCGGGGAGCTGTTTTTT

D gene: TRBD2
J gene: TRBJ2-3
clone size: once
V gene: TRBV12-3/TRBV12-4
CDR3 protein: CASSWLAGGRADTQYF
CDR3 DNA: TGTGCCAGCAGTTGGCTAGCGGGGGGGCGTGCAGATACGCAGTATTTT

D gene: TRBD1
J gene: TRBJ1-6
clone size: .
V gene: TRBV27
CDR3 protein: CASSNYRGLTYNSPLHF
CDR3 DNA: TGTGCCAGCAGTAATTACAGGGGGTTGACCTATAATTCACCCCTCCACTTT

D gene: .
J gene: TRBJ2-5
clone size: .
V gene: TRBV15
CDR3 protein: CATSVILETQYF
CDR3 DNA: TGTGCCACCAGCGTTATCTTGGAGACCCAGTACTTC

D gene: .
J gene: TRBJ1-5
clone size: .
V gene: TRBV28
CDR3 protein: CASSPISGVDRNQPQHF
CDR3 DNA: TGTGCCAGCAGTCCTATCTCAGGGGTGGATAGAAATCAGCCCCAGCATTTT

D gene: .
J gene: TRBJ2-3
clone size: .
V gene: TRBV3-1
CDR3 protein: CASSQDIRGDTQYF
CDR3 DNA: TGTGCCAGCAGCCAAGATATTCGGGGGGATACGCAGTATTTT

D gene: .
J gene: TRBJ1-2
clone size: .
V gene: TRBV20-1
CDR3 protein: CSVPRHLPSRYGYTF
CDR3 DNA: TGCAGTGTGCCTCGGCACCTCCCCTCTCGGTATGGCTACACCTTC

D gene: TRBD1
J gene: TRBJ2-2
clone size: .
V gene: TRBV2
CDR3 protein: CARDRGKAGELFF
CDR3 DNA: TGTGCCAGGGACAGGGGGAAAGCCGGGGAGCTGTTTTTT

D gene: .
J gene: TRBJ1-4
clone size: .
V gene: TRBV4-2
CDR3 protein: CASSLVQGTNEKLFF
CDR3 DNA: TGTGCCAGCAGCCTTGTGCAGGGCACTAATGAAAAACTGTTTTTT

D gene: TRBD1
J gene: TRBJ2-1
clone size: .
V gene: TRBV24-1
CDR3 protein: CATAGTGDEQFF
CDR3 DNA: TGTGCCACCGCCGGGACAGGGGACGAGCAGTTCTTC

D gene: .
J gene: TRBJ2-7
clone size: .
V gene: TRBV4-1
CDR3 protein: CASSQKDAYEQYF
CDR3 DNA: TGCGCCAGCAGCCAAAAGGATGCCTACGAGCAGTACTTC

D gene: .
J gene: TRBJ2-4
clone size: .
V gene: TRBV6-4
CDR3 protein: CASSETAKNIQYF
CDR3 DNA: TGTGCCAGCAGTGAAACAGCCAAAAACATTCAGTACTTC

D gene: TRBD1
J gene: TRBJ1-2
clone size: .
V gene: TRBV2
CDR3 protein: CASSSTGGTGGYTF
CDR3 DNA: TGTGCCAGCAGCTCGACAGGGGGTACAGGCGGCTACACCTTC

D gene: .
J gene: TRBJ2-3
clone size: .
V gene: TRBV6-6
CDR3 protein: CASSYGGASDTQYF
CDR3 DNA: TGTGCCAGCAGTTACGGGGGGGCCTCAGATACGCAGTATTTT

D gene: TRBD1
J gene: TRBJ1-1
clone size: .
V gene: TRBV6-2/TRBV6-3
CDR3 protein: CASTDRVNTEAFF
CDR3 DNA: TGTGCCAGCACCGACAGGGTGAACACTGAAGCTTTCTTT

D gene: TRBD1
J gene: TRBJ1-5
clone size: .
V gene: TRBV9
CDR3 protein: CASSQGGANQPQHF
CDR3 DNA: TGTGCCAGCAGCCAGGGGGGGGCAAATCAGCCCCAGCATTTT

D gene: .
J gene: TRBJ2-7
clone size: .
V gene: TRBV27
CDR3 protein: CASSLGRTSYEQYF
CDR3 DNA: TGTGCCAGCAGTTTAGGCCGGACCTCCTACGAGCAGTACTTC

D gene: .
J gene: TRBJ2-1
clone size: .
V gene: TRBV2
CDR3 protein: CASTGDPRNEQFF
CDR3 DNA: TGTGCCAGCACGGGGGATCCGAGGAATGAGCAGTTCTTC

D gene: .
J gene: TRBJ2-1
clone size: .
V gene: TRBV7-8
CDR3 protein: CASSSTSFGEQFF
CDR3 DNA: TGTGCCAGCAGCAGCACTAGCTTCGGAGAGCAGTTCTTC

D gene: .
J gene: TRBJ2-5
clone size: few
V gene: TRBV12-5
CDR3 protein: CASGKDSQETQYF
CDR3 DNA: TGTGCTAGTGGTAAGGACAGCCAAGAGACCCAGTACTTC

D gene: .
J gene: TRBJ2-7
clone size: .
V gene: TRBV30
CDR3 protein: CAWSHIMSSYEQYF
CDR3 DNA: TGTGCCTGGAGTCATATCATGAGCTCCTACGAGCAGTACTTC

D gene: TRBD1
J gene: TRBJ2-7
clone size: .
V gene: TRBV5-1
CDR3 protein: CASSLSGTGYYEQYF
CDR3 DNA: TGCGCCAGCAGCCTCTCCGGGACAGGATACTACGAGCAGTACTTC

D gene: TRBD1
J gene: TRBJ2-7
clone size: once
V gene: TRBV11-3
CDR3 protein: CASSPAGTGFEQYF
CDR3 DNA: TGTGCCAGCAGCCCCGCGGGGACAGGGTTCGAGCAGTACTTC

D gene: .
J gene: TRBJ1-6
clone size: few
V gene: TRBV7-9
CDR3 protein: CASSLVNSPLHF
CDR3 DNA: TGTGCCAGCAGCTTAGTTAATTCACCCCTCCACTTT

D gene: .
J gene: TRBJ2-5
clone size: .
V gene: TRBV12-5
CDR3 protein: CASGPIEGSSSAQYF
CDR3 DNA: TGTGCTAGTGGTCCCATAGAAGGGAGCTCTTCAGCCCAGTACTTC

D gene: .
J gene: TRBJ2-2
clone size: .
V gene: TRBV7-9
CDR3 protein: CASSSEGPRKLFF
CDR3 DNA: TGTGCCAGCAGCTCGGAGGGACCCCGGAAGCTGTTTTTT

D gene: .
J gene: TRBJ2-1
clone size: .
V gene: TRBV19
CDR3 protein: CASSSRDGVHNEQFF
CDR3 DNA: TGTGCCAGTAGTAGCCGGGACGGGGTTCACAATGAGCAGTTCTTC

D gene: TRBD2
J gene: TRBJ2-7
clone size: .
V gene: TRBV7-2
CDR3 protein: CASSLTSSGTYEQYF
CDR3 DNA: TGTGCCAGCAGCTTAACGTCTAGCGGAACCTACGAGCAGTACTTC

D gene: TRBD1
J gene: TRBJ2-7
clone size: .
V gene: TRBV15
CDR3 protein: CATSGGTGWAYEQYF
CDR3 DNA: TGTGCCACCAGCGGAGGGACAGGGTGGGCCTACGAGCAGTACTTC

D gene: TRBD2
J gene: TRBJ2-1
clone size: .
V gene: TRBV6-2/TRBV6-3
CDR3 protein: CASSPKRGDPLNEQFF
CDR3 DNA: TGTGCCAGCAGTCCTAAGCGGGGGGACCCCCTCAATGAGCAGTTCTTC

D gene: .
J gene: TRBJ1-2
clone size: .
V gene: TRBV30
CDR3 protein: CAWSADYGYTF
CDR3 DNA: TGTGCCTGGAGTGCAGACTATGGCTACACCTTC

D gene: TRBD2
J gene: TRBJ2-5
clone size: .
V gene: TRBV7-6
CDR3 protein: CASRQTGLAGETQYF
CDR3 DNA: TGTGCCAGCAGACAAACCGGACTAGCAGGAGAGACCCAGTACTTC

D gene: .
J gene: TRBJ1-5
clone size: .
V gene: TRBV15
CDR3 protein: CATSRGSGTGVGNQPQHF
CDR3 DNA: TGTGCCACCAGCAGAGGTTCCGGGACGGGGGTAGGCAATCAGCCCCAGCATTTT

D gene: .
J gene: TRBJ1-1
clone size: .
V gene: TRBV12-3/TRBV12-4
CDR3 protein: CASIPSAEAFF
CDR3 DNA: TGTGCCAGCATCCCAAGTGCTGAAGCTTTCTTT

D gene: .
J gene: TRBJ2-1
clone size: .
V gene: TRBV11-2
CDR3 protein: CASSSPRGSSRGGNEQFF
CDR3 DNA: TGTGCCAGCAGCTCCCCCCGGGGATCGAGCAGGGGAGGCAATGAGCAGTTCTTC

D gene: TRBD1
J gene: TRBJ1-5
clone size: .
V gene: TRBV30
CDR3 protein: CAWRGQPKLSNQPQHF
CDR3 DNA: TGTGCCTGGAGGGGACAGCCCAAGTTGAGCAATCAGCCCCAGCATTTT

D gene: .
J gene: TRBJ1-5
clone size: .
V gene: TRBV6-2/TRBV6-3
CDR3 protein: CASTRSRRNQPQHF
CDR3 DNA: TGTGCCAGCACGCGGAGTCGTCGCAATCAGCCCCAGCATTTT

D gene: TRBD2
J gene: TRBJ2-7
clone size: once
V gene: TRBV20-1
CDR3 protein: CSAPGLAGAPFEQYF
CDR3 DNA: TGCAGTGCTCCTGGACTAGCGGGGGCCCCTTTCGAGCAGTACTTC

D gene: .
J gene: TRBJ2-1
clone size: .
V gene: TRBV20-1
CDR3 protein: CSARARLGGNGGNEQFF
CDR3 DNA: TGCAGTGCTAGAGCCCGTTTAGGGGGGAATGGAGGCAATGAGCAGTTCTTC

D gene: .
J gene: TRBJ1-5
clone size: .
V gene: TRBV9
CDR3 protein: CASSVGGGISQPQHF
CDR3 DNA: TGTGCCAGCAGCGTAGGAGGGGGGATCTCTCAGCCCCAGCATTTT

D gene: TRBD1
J gene: TRBJ2-5
clone size: .
V gene: TRBV5-6
CDR3 protein: CASSGWTGQGLETQYF
CDR3 DNA: TGTGCCAGCAGCGGGTGGACAGGACAGGGCTTAGAGACCCAGTACTTC

D gene: .
J gene: TRBJ2-1
clone size: once
V gene: TRBV5-1
CDR3 protein: CATTDFYNEQFF
CDR3 DNA: TGCGCCACCACGGACTTCTATAACGAGCAGTTCTTC

D gene: .
J gene: TRBJ2-1
clone size: .
V gene: TRBV2
CDR3 protein: CASGGREQFF
CDR3 DNA: TGTGCCAGCGGGGGGCGCGAGCAGTTCTTC

D gene: .
J gene: TRBJ2-7
clone size: once
V gene: TRBV4-1
CDR3 protein: CASSRGGESYEQYF
CDR3 DNA: TGCGCCAGCAGCCGGGGTGGAGAGTCCTACGAGCAGTACTTC

D gene: .
J gene: TRBJ2-7
clone size: .
V gene: TRBV29-1
CDR3 protein: CSVEWRGGYEQYF
CDR3 DNA: TGCAGCGTTGAATGGAGGGGGGGCTACGAGCAGTACTTC

D gene: .
J gene: TRBJ2-3
clone size: .
V gene: TRBV5-1
CDR3 protein: CASSWRDPTDTQYF
CDR3 DNA: TGCGCCAGCAGCTGGAGGGACCCCACAGATACGCAGTATTTT

D gene: .
J gene: TRBJ2-1
clone size: .
V gene: TRBV11-2
CDR3 protein: CASNPGPMDEQFF
CDR3 DNA: TGTGCCAGCAACCCCGGGCCCATGGATGAGCAGTTCTTC

D gene: .
J gene: TRBJ2-5
clone size: once
V gene: TRBV5-1
CDR3 protein: CASSLGGAPTGQETQYF
CDR3 DNA: TGCGCCAGCAGCTTGGGGGGGGCTCCGACAGGACAGGAGACCCAGTACTTC

D gene: .
J gene: TRBJ2-7
clone size: .
V gene: TRBV7-9
CDR3 protein: CASSFYLDEQYF
CDR3 DNA: TGTGCCAGCAGCTTTTACCTGGACGAGCAGTACTTC

D gene: TRBD2
J gene: TRBJ2-7
clone size: .
V gene: TRBV7-9
CDR3 protein: CASSLPGGRHEQYF
CDR3 DNA: TGTGCCAGCAGCTTACCGGGAGGTCGCCACGAGCAGTACTTC

D gene: .
J gene: TRBJ2-1
clone size: .
V gene: TRBV10-2
CDR3 protein: CAIKDTNEQFF
CDR3 DNA: TGCGCCATTAAAGACACGAATGAGCAGTTCTTC

D gene: .
J gene: TRBJ1-5
clone size: medium-sized
V gene: TRBV5-8
CDR3 protein: CASSQDLEQERMQPQHF
CDR3 DNA: TGTGCCAGCAGCCAAGATTTAGAACAGGAAAGGATGCAGCCCCAGCATTTT

D gene: .
J gene: TRBJ2-2
clone size: .
V gene: TRBV25-1
CDR3 protein: CASSDRGFETGELFF
CDR3 DNA: TGTGCCAGCAGTGATAGGGGATTTGAGACCGGGGAGCTGTTTTTT

D gene: .
J gene: TRBJ2-1
clone size: .
V gene: TRBV15
CDR3 protein: CATGGYNEQFF
CDR3 DNA: TGTGCCACCGGGGGGTACAATGAGCAGTTCTTC